Each of the 5 T cell receptor beta chains below was sequenced from the same sample in a study of cytomegalovirus exposure and HLA in healthy donors. PCR employed 60 Vbeta and 13 Jbeta primers. Repertoires were generated with immunoSEQ multiplex PCR, while TCRdb's copy carries only in-frame clones and drops some. This sample yields 55,000 to 75,000 clones, of which around 70% are seen a single time; around 10% belongs to the top ten. The sequenced sample consisted of PBMCs. These receptor sequences come from a human donor in good health.

The V and J genes are TRBV30 and TRBJ2-7; TRBD1 aligns across 10 bases. Germline V gene data show CDR1 as GTSNPN and CDR2 as SVGIG (reference sequence). V was clipped by 4 bases and J by 3 bases; unmatched bases: 6. The CDR3 is 14 amino acids. The DNA for the CDR3 is TGTGCCTGGAATAGACAGGGGGCGAACTACGAGCAGTACTTC. Translating gives CAWNRQGANYEQYF.

This clone was observed once. The chain joins TRBV2 to TRBJ1-1; a possible D gene is TRBD1 (6 bases). V was trimmed by 0 bases and J by 2 bases, leaving 10 bases between them. The germline V gene encodes CDR1 SNHLY and CDR2 FYNNEI. This CDR3 spans 15 amino acids. In DNA, the CDR3 is TGTGCCAGCAGTGAAGCACAGGGACGTAACACTGAAGCTTTCTTT. Protein product: CASSEAQGRNTEAFF.

J is TRBJ2-3 and V is TRBV27, with 7 bases fitting TRBD1. The CDR3 runs to 12 residues. CDR1 and CDR2 from the germline V gene are MNHEY and SMNVEV (reference sequence). Trimming took 6 bases from V and 12 from J; bases not matched to a gene: 9. CDR3 bases: TGTGCCAGCAGCCAGGGGACAGTCTTCCAGTATTTT. Its protein product is CASSQGTVFQYF.

This chain uses TRBV27 with TRBJ2-1, with 7 bases fitting TRBD1. Unmatched junction bases numbered 7, after V lost 5 bases and J lost 6 bases. The CDR3 contains 14 residues. Germline V gene data show CDR1 as MNHEY and CDR2 as SMNVEV (reference sequence). In DNA, the CDR3 is TGTGCCAGCAGTGACGGGACAGCTCTCAATGAGCAGTTCTTC. Its translation: CASSDGTALNEQFF.

This clone has just one count. DNA of the CDR3: TGTGCCAGCAGAATAGGACAGGGGGTAGGCGAGCAGTACTTC. Its protein is CASRIGQGVGEQYF. This chain links TRBV6-5 with TRBJ2-7, with 10 nucleotides matching TRBD1. V lost 6 bases to trimming and J lost 6 bases; unmatched junction nucleotides: 8. This CDR3 region has 14 residues. The V gene's germline CDR1 is MNHEY and CDR2 SVGAGI.